This is a list of T cell receptor beta chains from one sample in a study of blood T cell dynamics during melanoma immunotherapy. TCRdb's copy holds only in-frame clones and misses some; the assay was immunoSEQ multiplex PCR. The sample gives fewer than 15,000 clones, around 86% of which show up once; roughly 4.8% is in the top ten. This material consisted of blood, taken from a patient treated with checkpoint blockade. These receptors were obtained from a human donor with melanoma. The conserved cysteine and the conserved F or W are not part of the CDR3 here. Each record gives: CDR3 protein, J gene, V gene.

ASSLGREGIETQY | TRBJ2-5 | TRBV5-4
ASSQGNYNEQF | TRBJ2-1 | TRBV14
ASSLATHTLATDTQY | TRBJ2-3 | TRBV5-4
ASSQDLGANVLT | TRBJ2-6 | TRBV4-2
ASSNRGGTGELF | TRBJ2-2 | TRBV21-1
ASSLSGGTYNEQF | TRBJ2-1 | TRBV27
ASSPDLYTDTQY | TRBJ2-3 | TRBV7-2
ATSRDIVASGNHEQF | TRBJ2-1 | TRBV15
AIISRVSGIPRPTYEQY | TRBJ2-7 | TRBV10-3
ASSLMLGELAAYEQY | TRBJ2-7 | TRBV7-8
ASSLAGGWNSPLH | TRBJ1-6 | TRBV5-6
ASSIRGLTTEAF | TRBJ1-1 | TRBV19
ASSLTSTGMTQY | TRBJ2-5 | TRBV19
ASSLGLAGGTDTQY | TRBJ2-3 | TRBV7-6
ASSQEGGSPGNTIY | TRBJ1-3 | TRBV4-3
ASSDPGMYNEQF | TRBJ2-1 | TRBV6-4
ASTSSGSVEEQY | TRBJ2-7 | TRBV11-2
ASGLSGSPGELF | TRBJ2-2 | TRBV12-5
AISGEGSPLH | TRBJ1-6 | TRBV10-3
ASRNLAGPPDEQF | TRBJ2-1 | TRBV28
ASSVVEGYGYT | TRBJ1-2 | TRBV9
ASSLGRGLDETQY | TRBJ2-5 | TRBV7-6
ASSRSGSPETQY | TRBJ2-5 | TRBV11-1
ASSENYEQY | TRBJ2-7 | TRBV5-1
AISELGTSGRGGYEQY | TRBJ2-7 | TRBV10-3
ASSQDGENSPLH | TRBJ1-6 | TRBV7-2
ASSLRARGGSYEQY | - | TRBV7-8
ASSEGSRGEQY | TRBJ2-7 | TRBV2
ASSPQGVHEQY | TRBJ2-7 | TRBV7-6
SGLARETQY | TRBJ2-5 | TRBV20-1
ASFPGATNEKLF | TRBJ1-4 | TRBV18
ASSLAGQGRLETQY | TRBJ2-5 | TRBV11-2
ASSQVPASGFNTGELF | TRBJ2-2 | TRBV4-3
ASSVGMESTDTQY | TRBJ2-3 | TRBV9